These 16 T cell receptor beta chains came from one sample sequenced in a study of blood T cell repertoires in COVID-19. Only in-frame clones appear in the TCRdb table, and some are missing; sequencing was by immunoSEQ multiplex PCR. The sample lists around 100,000 clones, around 87% occurring once. The sample comprised peripheral blood. The receptors derive from a woman older than 75 with acute or convalescent COVID-19.

The rearrangement joins TRBV5-4 to TRBJ2-5, with D possibly TRBD2 on 6 matching bases. V was pared by 5 bases and J by 5 bases, with 16 bases between. Germline lookup yields CDR1 SGHNT and CDR2 YYREEE (reference sequence). This CDR3 region has 14 residues. This CDR3 is CASSLTGRDETQYF. The CDR3 coding sequence is TGTGCCAGCAGTCTTACCGGGCGGGACGAGACCCAGTACTTC. The variable domain in full, completed from reference TRBV5-4 and TRBJ2-5, reads ETGVTQSPTHLIKTRGQQVTLRCSSQSGHNTVSWYQQALGQGPQFIFQYYREEENGRGNFPPRFSGLQFPNYSSELNVNALELDDSALYLCASSLTGRDETQYFGPGTRLLVL.

In this sample, this clone turned up once. This sequence joins TRBV19 and TRBJ2-3; TRBD1 might be the D (7 bases). This CDR3 spans 15 amino acids. V lost 5 bases to trimming and J lost 1 base, with 13 bases between them. CDR1 LNHDA and CDR2 SQIVND come from the germline V gene (reference sequence). The CDR3 DNA reads TGTGCCAGTAGTTCCCCCAGGGGGGGCACAGATACGCAGTATTTT. Translating gives CASSSPRGGTDTQYF.

This sequence joins TRBV2 and TRBJ1-3; D uncertain. Germline V gene sequence: CDR1 SNHLY, CDR2 FYNNEI. The CDR3 covers 13 residues. Between the trimmed V and J ends, which lost 6 bases and 0 bases, there was a span of 6 bases. The CDR3 DNA sequence: TGTGCCAGCAGGACGGGCTCTGGAAACACCATATATTTT. It codes for CASRTGSGNTIYF.

The rearrangement joins TRBV5-8 to TRBJ1-1; TRBD1 agrees at 7 bases. Germline CDR1 and CDR2: SGHTS and YDEGEE. The J segment lost 3 bases and the V segment lost 6 bases, leaving 11 bases of the junction unmatched. The CDR3 covers 15 residues. CDR3 sequence reads: CASTAWRGRDTEAFF. In DNA form, the CDR3 reads TGTGCCAGCACAGCTTGGAGGGGGCGGGACACTGAAGCTTTCTTT.

J is TRBJ2-1 and V is TRBV7-2; TRBD2 agrees at 8 bases. CDR3 length equals 17 residues. Unmatched junction bases numbered 12, after V lost 4 bases and J lost 4 bases. CDR1 is SGHTA and CDR2 is FQGNSA in the germline V gene. CDR3 DNA sequence: TGTGCCAGCAGCTCGATTCTGACTAGCGTAGGATACAATGAGCAGTTCTTC. It is translated as CASSSILTSVGYNEQFF.

This clone turned up a few times. CDR3 sequence reads: CASRPRTSGTYEQYF. The CDR3 region has the DNA TGCGCCAGCAGACCCCGGACTAGCGGGACCTACGAGCAGTACTTC. J is TRBJ2-7 and V is TRBV5-1; 12 bases align to TRBD2. The CDR3 runs 15 residues. V shed 5 bases and J 2 bases; nucleotides not matched to a gene: 5. CDR1 is SGHRS and CDR2 is YFSETQ in the germline V gene.

The count of this clone is one. V usage is TRBV2 and J usage is TRBJ2-7, with 11 bases lining up with TRBD1. The CDR3 totals 15 residues. The trim removed 6 bases at V and 1 base at J, leaving 5 bases unmatched. CDR1 SNHLY and CDR2 FYNNEI come from the germline V gene. The CDR3 region is CASRTGTGGSYEQYF. CDR3 nucleotides: TGTGCCAGCAGAACGGGGACAGGGGGATCCTACGAGCAGTACTTC.

The genes are TRBV5-6 and TRBJ1-2; D is ambiguous. The CDR3 consists of 16 residues. CDR1 is SGHDT, CDR2 YYEEEE, per germline. The V and J ends lost 5 bases and 0 bases respectively, with 17 bases between them. The CDR3: CASRITIQTSNYGYTF. The CDR3 DNA sequence: TGTGCCAGCAGGATCACGATCCAGACATCTAACTATGGCTACACCTTC. The entire variable domain, with the rest obtained from reference TRBV5-6 and TRBJ1-2, is as follows: DAGVTQSPTHLIKTRGQQVTLRCSPKSGHDTVSWYQQALGQGPQFIFQYYEEEERQRGNFPDRFSGHQFPNYSSELNVNALLLGDSALYLCASRITIQTSNYGYTFGSGTRLTVV.

The chain carries TRBV4-3 and TRBJ1-5, with 7 bases fitting TRBD1. The CDR3 runs 19 residues. V lost 5 bases to trimming and J lost 0 bases; unmatched junction nucleotides: 16. Germline CDR1 reads LGHNA; CDR2 reads YSLEER. In nucleotides, the CDR3 is TGCGCCAGCAGCGCAAGAATTTACAGGGGCTCGAATAGCAATCAGCCCCAGCATTTT. It encodes CASSARIYRGSNSNQPQHF.

This chain links TRBV6-2 or TRBV6-3 with TRBJ2-1, with D maybe TRBD1 (6 bases). CDR1 and CDR2 (germline): MNHEY, SVGEGT. The CDR3 has 17 residues. Trimming took 0 bases from V and 4 from J, leaving 16 bases between them. The chain's CDR3 is CASSYSKTGELYNEQFF. Here the CDR3 DNA reads TGTGCCAGCAGTTACTCGAAGACAGGCGAACTTTACAATGAGCAGTTCTTC.

This chain connects TRBV3-1 (or the pseudogene TRBV3-2) to TRBJ2-5; possibly TRBD1 for D (5 bases). V lost 2 bases and J lost 0, with 7 bases in between. CDR3 length equals 14 residues. Germline-derived CDR1 and CDR2 are LGHDT and YNNKEL (reference sequence). CDR3 bases: TGTGCCAGCAGCCAATCCAGGGACCAAGAGACCCAGTACTTC. Translating gives CASSQSRDQETQYF.

This clone was seen only once. This chain links TRBV21-1 with TRBJ2-2; the table gives TRBD1 as D, unverified against the DNA. TRBV21-1 is recorded as a pseudogene. The CDR3 consists of 16 residues. CDR3 region: CASSKLYREVPGELFF. The CDR3 DNA reads TGTGCCAGCAGCAAATTATACAGGGAAGTACCCGGGGAGCTGTTTTTT.

The V gene is TRBV5-1, the J gene TRBJ2-3, with 9 bases lining up with TRBD1. The CDR3 totals 15 residues. CDR1 SGHRS and CDR2 YFSETQ come from the germline V gene. After removal of 0 bases from V and 5 bases from J, the junction contained 4 bases not matched to a gene. DNA for the CDR3: TGCGCCAGCAGCTTGGAAACAGGGGGCGTAGATACGCAGTATTTT. Amino acid sequence: CASSLETGGVDTQYF.

This chain joins TRBV6-5 and TRBJ1-2; the D gene is possibly TRBD1 (5 bases). The CDR3 length is 13 residues. CDR1 and CDR2 (germline): MNHEY, SVGAGI. Trimming removed 2 bases at V and 6 bases at J, with 10 bases between. This CDR3 reads CASSYPQGDGYTF. In DNA form, the CDR3 reads TGTGCCAGCAGTTACCCGCAGGGCGATGGCTACACCTTC.

The chain couples TRBV7-9 to TRBJ1-6, with D tentatively TRBD1 (5 bases). The germline V and J ends were trimmed by 5 bases and 2 bases, with 13 bases remaining between them. The CDR3 extends over 16 amino acids. Germline V gene sequence: CDR1 SEHNR, CDR2 FQNEAQ (reference sequence). The CDR3 spells CASSGQGGAYNSPLHF. CDR3 nucleotide sequence: TGTGCCAGCAGCGGGCAGGGAGGGGCCTATAATTCACCCCTCCACTTT. The full variable domain, in which reference TRBV7-9 and TRBJ1-6 provide the parts outside the CDR3, is DTGVSQNPRHKITKRGQNVTFRCDPISEHNRLYWYRQTLGQGPEFLTYFQNEAQLEKSRLLSDRFSAERPKGSFSTLEIQRTEQGDSAMYLCASSGQGGAYNSPLHFGNGTRLTVT.

This clone was seen more than once but under ten times. This chain uses TRBV7-2 with TRBJ1-3; 7 positions agree with TRBD1. Trimming removed 5 bases from V and 2 bases from J; junction bases left unmatched: 3. Germline V gene data show CDR1 as SGHTA and CDR2 as FQGNSA. The CDR3 totals 14 residues. Written as DNA, the CDR3 is TGTGCCAGCAGCGCTGGGACAGCTGGAAACACCATATATTTT. It specifies CASSAGTAGNTIYF.